Listed below are T cell receptor beta chains from one sample, sequenced in a study of T-cell reconstitution after alpha-beta-depleted transplantation in children. From the PCR reads, TCRdb called clonotypes with MiXCR, one entry per CDR3 protein. The table records around 800,000 distinct CDR3 sequences, around 17% of them present only once. The material was PBMCs, mostly from graft donor cells, obtained 360 days after TCRalphabeta/CD19-depleted stem cell transplant. The receptors were gathered from a male patient under 18 who had a stem cell transplant for acute lymphoblastic leukemia, so the T cells may come from the graft donor. Each CDR3 is given with its conserved first and last residue. Each record gives: V gene, J gene, CDR3 protein.

v_call: TRBV7-8; j_call: TRBJ2-2; cdr3_aa: CASSLARWANTGELFF
v_call: TRBV20-1; j_call: TRBJ1-6; cdr3_aa: CSARDGGRASSPLHF
v_call: TRBV7-2; j_call: TRBJ2-5; cdr3_aa: CASSLARTSGSTETQYF
v_call: TRBV12-3/TRBV12-4; j_call: TRBJ2-3; cdr3_aa: CASSGGLLMYTDTQYF
v_call: TRBV4-1; j_call: TRBJ2-1; cdr3_aa: CASSLLGGKEQFF
v_call: TRBV11-1; j_call: TRBJ1-2; cdr3_aa: CASSLGATGGYGYTF
v_call: TRBV7-2; j_call: TRBJ2-1; cdr3_aa: CASSLATSGFLPRVYNEQFF
v_call: TRBV5-1; j_call: TRBJ2-2; cdr3_aa: CASSFGQGGTGELFF
v_call: TRBV27; j_call: TRBJ2-5; cdr3_aa: CASSLIRREEETQYF
v_call: TRBV18; j_call: TRBJ2-1; cdr3_aa: CASSPSVLATYNEQFF
v_call: TRBV5-1; j_call: TRBJ2-2; cdr3_aa: CASSLGPVNTGELFF
v_call: TRBV7-9; j_call: TRBJ2-1; cdr3_aa: CASSSVSGNEQFF
v_call: TRBV5-1; j_call: TRBJ2-1; cdr3_aa: CASRSTPGQGNEQFF
v_call: TRBV13; j_call: TRBJ2-7; cdr3_aa: CASSSRTGGKPPHEQYF
v_call: TRBV5-4; j_call: TRBJ2-1; cdr3_aa: CASTSGSGITTGEQFF
v_call: TRBV20-1; j_call: TRBJ1-1; cdr3_aa: CSARGQVGDTEAFF
v_call: TRBV9; j_call: TRBJ1-2; cdr3_aa: CASSVDTGQGNRHGYTF
v_call: TRBV7-9; j_call: TRBJ1-1; cdr3_aa: CASSPSRGRVDTEAFF
v_call: TRBV5-1; j_call: TRBJ1-2; cdr3_aa: CASSFGTDFHGYTF
v_call: TRBV5-4; j_call: TRBJ2-3; cdr3_aa: CASRVGGGGPKADTQYF
v_call: TRBV5-1; j_call: TRBJ2-5; cdr3_aa: CASSLISFSGSETQYF
v_call: TRBV5-1; j_call: TRBJ2-1; cdr3_aa: CASSLELAGEDEQFF
v_call: TRBV14; j_call: TRBJ2-2; cdr3_aa: CASSPEDSQYTGELFF
v_call: TRBV4-1; j_call: TRBJ2-2; cdr3_aa: CASSLVLAGGGSGELFF
v_call: TRBV12-3/TRBV12-4; j_call: TRBJ2-3; cdr3_aa: CASSFRQGPYF
v_call: TRBV5-1; j_call: TRBJ2-2; cdr3_aa: CASSRPGRTIYTGELFF
v_call: TRBV7-9; j_call: TRBJ1-4; cdr3_aa: CASSPGQGTNEKLFF
v_call: TRBV9; j_call: TRBJ2-7; cdr3_aa: CASSVEWGRGPYEQYF
v_call: TRBV19; j_call: TRBJ1-3; cdr3_aa: CATVRTPGNTIYF
v_call: TRBV5-5; j_call: TRBJ2-5; cdr3_aa: CASSWGLAGEETQYF
v_call: TRBV7-3; j_call: TRBJ2-5; cdr3_aa: CASSLLGQGRETQYF
v_call: TRBV6-1; j_call: TRBJ2-3; cdr3_aa: CASRREVGTDTQYF
v_call: TRBV11-1; j_call: TRBJ2-1; cdr3_aa: CASSLHRRFVRREGDEQFF
v_call: TRBV19; j_call: TRBJ2-1; cdr3_aa: CASSIRIGQGAYNEQFF
v_call: TRBV20-1; j_call: TRBJ2-1; cdr3_aa: CSARLAGGSSYNEQFF
v_call: TRBV5-1; j_call: TRBJ2-5; cdr3_aa: CASSLGTDRWETQYF
v_call: TRBV20-1; j_call: TRBJ2-1; cdr3_aa: CSARARTGESVGEQFF
v_call: TRBV12-3/TRBV12-4; j_call: TRBJ1-2; cdr3_aa: CASSFSFGSNYGYTF
v_call: TRBV20-1; j_call: TRBJ2-7; cdr3_aa: CSASGDNSYEQYF
v_call: TRBV6-5; j_call: TRBJ2-1; cdr3_aa: CASSYSLNNEQFF
v_call: TRBV5-1; j_call: TRBJ2-7; cdr3_aa: CASSLWDRFSGTGSQQYF
v_call: TRBV27; j_call: TRBJ2-7; cdr3_aa: CASSLSQTYEQYF
v_call: TRBV20-1; j_call: TRBJ1-1; cdr3_aa: CSATSGGQGKLNTEAFF